Listed here is a single T cell receptor beta chain. This CDR3 region has 15 residues. Trimming removed 3 bases from V and 6 bases from J; junction bases left unmatched: 8. CDR1 PRHDT and CDR2 FYEKMQ come from the germline V gene (reference sequence). MiXCR was run by TCRdb on the PCR reads, yielding one entry per CDR3 protein. This sample has about 98,000 distinct CDR3 sequences, with 30% to 35% found just once. These data are taken from a study of molecular identifiers for immune sequencing clone quantification. This TCR derives from a human donor in good health. Some libraries in this study had Jurkat cell RNA spiked in. The V and J genes are TRBV13 and TRBJ2-7, with 10 bases aligning to TRBD2. Sequencing used naive CD8+ T cells from blood, with Jurkat cell RNA spiked in. Subset reported: FACS-sorted CD8+CD4-CCR7+CD45RA+ naive T cells. CDR3 residues: CASSLGQTSGTEQYF. CDR3 bases: TGTGCCAGCAGCTTGGGCCAAACTAGCGGGACCGAGCAGTACTTC.